This section outlines one T cell receptor (beta chain) sequence together with its context. The protocol was immunoSEQ multiplex PCR, while the TCRdb copy is restricted to in-frame clones and leaves out a portion. Altogether 350,000 or so clones are present, about 88% being singletons, with the ten largest covering roughly 1%. The data are from a study of blood T cell repertoires in COVID-19. CDR3 length: 17 amino acids. Germline values: CDR1 SGHTA, CDR2 FQGNSA. Trimming removed 2 bases from V and 3 bases from J; junction bases left unmatched: 6. The V call is TRBV7-2, the J call TRBJ2-5; TRBD2 matches 13 bases. This TCR was sampled from a woman younger than 45 who had recovered from COVID-19. What was sequenced was PBMCs or T cells enriched from blood (not recorded which). Here the CDR3 DNA reads TGTGCCAGCAGCTTAAATAATGGACTAGCGGGGGAAGAGACCCAGTACTTC. As protein: CASSLNNGLAGEETQYF.